Listed below are T cell receptor beta chains from one sample, sequenced in a study of stem cell transplantation in POMP-related autoinflammatory disease. Data came from immunoSEQ multiplex PCR; TCRdb stores just in-frame clones and leaves some out. The sample lists 25,000 to 30,000 clones; 82% were seen once. The material was CD4+ T cells from PBMCs, obtained before stem cell transplantation. The receptors were sampled from a human donor with POMP-related autoinflammation and immune dysregulation (PRAID). The CDR3 runs from the conserved cysteine through the conserved F or W. The D gene is left open where the match is weak. Rows may omit the clone size; those that give it use once, few, many or a size class.

CDR3nt: TGTGCCAGCAGTGCCGGACTAGCCGGCACAGATACGCAGTATTTT; CDR3aa: CASSAGLAGTDTQYF; abundance: NA; d_gene: TRBD2; v_gene: TRBV6-4; j_gene: TRBJ2-3
CDR3nt: TGTGCCAGCACCACACTAGCGGGGAGCTCCTACAATGAGCAGTTCTTC; CDR3aa: CASTTLAGSSYNEQFF; abundance: NA; d_gene: TRBD2; v_gene: TRBV2; j_gene: TRBJ2-1
CDR3nt: TGTGCCAGCAGCCCTAGGACACCCTCCTACGAGCAGTACTTC; CDR3aa: CASSPRTPSYEQYF; abundance: few; d_gene: NA; v_gene: TRBV27; j_gene: TRBJ2-7
CDR3nt: TGTGCCAGCAGCTTAGCAGTACAGTCTGGGGCCAACGTCCTGACTTTC; CDR3aa: CASSLAVQSGANVLTF; abundance: NA; d_gene: NA; v_gene: TRBV7-6; j_gene: TRBJ2-6
CDR3nt: TGCAGTGCTAGTGCATGGGATACGCAGTATTTT; CDR3aa: CSASAWDTQYF; abundance: once; d_gene: NA; v_gene: TRBV20-1; j_gene: TRBJ2-3
CDR3nt: TGCGCCAGCAGCTTGGCCCCGGGACAGGGCCTTCGAGGCTACACCTTC; CDR3aa: CASSLAPGQGLRGYTF; abundance: NA; d_gene: TRBD1; v_gene: TRBV5-1; j_gene: TRBJ1-2
CDR3nt: TGTGCCACCAGCAGAGTCACAGGGGTCTCGGGAAACACCATATATTTT; CDR3aa: CATSRVTGVSGNTIYF; abundance: NA; d_gene: TRBD1; v_gene: TRBV15; j_gene: TRBJ1-3
CDR3nt: TGTGCCAGCACCCCGGGACAGGGCTGGATTTATGGCTACACCTTC; CDR3aa: CASTPGQGWIYGYTF; abundance: NA; d_gene: TRBD1; v_gene: TRBV25-1; j_gene: TRBJ1-2
CDR3nt: TGTGCCAGCAGCCCTCACGGGACTAGGGTTCACAATGAGCAGTTCTTC; CDR3aa: CASSPHGTRVHNEQFF; abundance: NA; d_gene: TRBD2; v_gene: TRBV7-8; j_gene: TRBJ2-1
CDR3nt: TGTGCCAGCAGCGTAGAGCCGGGGGCAGGATCACCCCTCCACTTT; CDR3aa: CASSVEPGAGSPLHF; abundance: NA; d_gene: NA; v_gene: TRBV9; j_gene: TRBJ1-6
CDR3nt: TGTGCCAGCTCACCGGTGACAGGGAGGCCAGATACGCAGTATTTT; CDR3aa: CASSPVTGRPDTQYF; abundance: NA; d_gene: NA; v_gene: TRBV18; j_gene: TRBJ2-3
CDR3nt: TGCAGCGTTGCCCCGGACAGAACATACAATGAGCAGTTCTTC; CDR3aa: CSVAPDRTYNEQFF; abundance: NA; d_gene: NA; v_gene: TRBV29-1; j_gene: TRBJ2-1
CDR3nt: TGTGCCAGCAGTTCCTATCTAGGGACAGTTTTCCAAGAGACCCAGTACTTC; CDR3aa: CASSSYLGTVFQETQYF; abundance: NA; d_gene: TRBD1; v_gene: TRBV28; j_gene: TRBJ2-5
CDR3nt: TGTGCCAGCTCACGTTTGGAACTAGCGGGAGCAGATACGCAGTATTTT; CDR3aa: CASSRLELAGADTQYF; abundance: once; d_gene: TRBD2; v_gene: TRBV18; j_gene: TRBJ2-3
CDR3nt: TGTGCCAGTAGTATAGGGGACAGGGCAACTAATGAAAAACTGTTTTTT; CDR3aa: CASSIGDRATNEKLFF; abundance: NA; d_gene: TRBD1; v_gene: TRBV19; j_gene: TRBJ1-4
CDR3nt: TGTGCCAGCAGCTTATCGGGAAGGAACTCTGGAAACACCATATATTTT; CDR3aa: CASSLSGRNSGNTIYF; abundance: NA; d_gene: NA; v_gene: TRBV7-9; j_gene: TRBJ1-3
CDR3nt: TGTGCCAGCAGTCCCCTTGACCGGTCTGGCTATGGCTACACCTTC; CDR3aa: CASSPLDRSGYGYTF; abundance: few; d_gene: NA; v_gene: TRBV6-5; j_gene: TRBJ1-2
CDR3nt: TGTGCCAGCAGCTTGGGTGGACGGGCGGGAGGAGTGACAGATACGCAGTATTTT; CDR3aa: CASSLGGRAGGVTDTQYF; abundance: once; d_gene: TRBD2; v_gene: TRBV5-4; j_gene: TRBJ2-3
CDR3nt: TGTGCCAGCTCACCGTCACTAGCGGGGAGCACCGGGGAGCTGTTTTTT; CDR3aa: CASSPSLAGSTGELFF; abundance: NA; d_gene: TRBD2; v_gene: TRBV18; j_gene: TRBJ2-2
CDR3nt: TGCGCCAGCAGCCCTGGACGGGACTCAACTAACGAAAAACTGTTTTTT; CDR3aa: CASSPGRDSTNEKLFF; abundance: NA; d_gene: NA; v_gene: TRBV5-1; j_gene: TRBJ1-4
CDR3nt: TGTGCCAGCAGTTACTCGAGAGGGAGTGGAAACACCATATATTTT; CDR3aa: CASSYSRGSGNTIYF; abundance: NA; d_gene: NA; v_gene: TRBV6-5; j_gene: TRBJ1-3
CDR3nt: TGTGCTAGTGGTTTGGGTACCAGGAGGAATACTGAAGCTTTCTTT; CDR3aa: CASGLGTRRNTEAFF; abundance: NA; d_gene: NA; v_gene: TRBV12-5; j_gene: TRBJ1-1
CDR3nt: TGTGCCAGCAGAACAGGGTTGCGGGCTGAAGCTTTCTTT; CDR3aa: CASRTGLRAEAFF; abundance: few; d_gene: NA; v_gene: TRBV27; j_gene: TRBJ1-1
CDR3nt: TGTGCCAGCAGCTTAGACAGCAATAATTCACCCCTCCACTTT; CDR3aa: CASSLDSNNSPLHF; abundance: NA; d_gene: NA; v_gene: TRBV7-2; j_gene: TRBJ1-6
CDR3nt: TGCGCCAGCAGCCATGCTCCCCAGGGAACCGGGACAGGTGGCTACACCTTC; CDR3aa: CASSHAPQGTGTGGYTF; abundance: NA; d_gene: TRBD1; v_gene: TRBV4-1; j_gene: TRBJ1-2
CDR3nt: TGTGCCAGCAGCAAAACCGGGACTCCTCCTGAGCAGTTCTTC; CDR3aa: CASSKTGTPPEQFF; abundance: NA; d_gene: NA; v_gene: TRBV7-3; j_gene: TRBJ2-1
CDR3nt: TGTGCCAGCAGCTTAATCTCCAGGGAACGACGCTCCTATAATTCACCCCTCCACTTT; CDR3aa: CASSLISRERRSYNSPLHF; abundance: NA; d_gene: NA; v_gene: TRBV7-9; j_gene: TRBJ1-6
CDR3nt: TGTGCCAGCAGCTCAGGGCGGAACACTGAAGCTTTCTTT; CDR3aa: CASSSGRNTEAFF; abundance: NA; d_gene: NA; v_gene: TRBV7-3; j_gene: TRBJ1-1
CDR3nt: TGTGCCAGCAGCTTACAAGGGGAGGCTGGCTACACCTTC; CDR3aa: CASSLQGEAGYTF; abundance: NA; d_gene: NA; v_gene: TRBV5-5; j_gene: TRBJ1-2